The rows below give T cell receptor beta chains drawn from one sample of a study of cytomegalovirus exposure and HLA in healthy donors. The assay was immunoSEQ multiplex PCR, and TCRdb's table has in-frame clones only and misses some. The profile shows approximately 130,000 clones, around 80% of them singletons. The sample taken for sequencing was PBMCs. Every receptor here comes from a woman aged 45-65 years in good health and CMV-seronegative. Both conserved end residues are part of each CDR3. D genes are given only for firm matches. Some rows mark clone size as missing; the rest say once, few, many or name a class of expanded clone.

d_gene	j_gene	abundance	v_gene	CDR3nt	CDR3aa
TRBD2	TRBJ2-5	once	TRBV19	TGTGCCAGTAGTTTGGGGGGGAGATTACAAGAGACCCAGTACTTC	CASSLGGRLQETQYF
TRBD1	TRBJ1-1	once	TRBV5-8	TGTGCCAGCAGCTTGAGATATGGGGGCCCGGGACAGTTGAACACTGAAGCTTTCTTT	CASSLRYGGPGQLNTEAFF
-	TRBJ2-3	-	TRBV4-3	TGCGCCAGCAGCCAAGAGCGGGGTACGCAGTATTTT	CASSQERGTQYF
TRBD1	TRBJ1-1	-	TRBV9	TGTGCCAGCAGCGTAGGGACAGGGAGGGGCGTGAACACTGAAGCTTTCTTT	CASSVGTGRGVNTEAFF
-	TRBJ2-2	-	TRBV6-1	TGTGCCAGCAAGCACGGGGGTAGGAACACCGGGGAGCTGTTTTTT	CASKHGGRNTGELFF
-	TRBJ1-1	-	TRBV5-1	TGCGCCAGCAGCTTTGGGGGCAGGAACACTGAAGCTTTCTTT	CASSFGGRNTEAFF
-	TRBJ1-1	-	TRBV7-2	TGTGCCAGCAGCCCAACAGGGCTAGAAGCTTTCTTT	CASSPTGLEAFF
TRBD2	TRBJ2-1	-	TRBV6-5	TGTGCCAGCAGTGTCACTAGCGGGGAGTACAATGAGCAGTTCTTC	CASSVTSGEYNEQFF
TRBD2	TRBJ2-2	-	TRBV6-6	TGTGCCAGCAGTTACTCGACTAGCGGGAGTTCCGGGGAGCTGTTTTTT	CASSYSTSGSSGELFF
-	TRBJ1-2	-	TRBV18	TGTGCCAGCTCACCGACAGCCGATATTTATGGCTACACCTTC	CASSPTADIYGYTF
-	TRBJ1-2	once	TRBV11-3	TGTGCCAGCAGCTTAGAGGGGAGCGGCTACACCTTC	CASSLEGSGYTF
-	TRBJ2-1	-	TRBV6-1	TGTGCCAGCAGGGAAAGACTGTCCGATGAGCAGTTCTTC	CASRERLSDEQFF
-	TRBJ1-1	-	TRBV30	TGTGCCTCAGGGTGGACTGAAGCTTTCTTT	CASGWTEAFF
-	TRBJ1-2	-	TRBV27	TGTGCCAGCAGTTTATCGCAAGGTGGAACAGGTCTCTATGGCTACACCTTC	CASSLSQGGTGLYGYTF
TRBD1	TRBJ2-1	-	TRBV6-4	TGTGCCAGCAGAAGGGACAGGTCCTACAATGAGCAGTTCTTC	CASRRDRSYNEQFF
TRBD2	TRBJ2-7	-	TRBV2	TGTGCCAGCAGCAGCGGGAGGGCCTACGAGCAGTACTTC	CASSSGRAYEQYF
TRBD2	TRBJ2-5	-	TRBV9	TGTGCCAGCAGCGCACAGGGACTAGCGGGAGGGGTGCAGTACTTC	CASSAQGLAGGVQYF
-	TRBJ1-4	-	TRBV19	TGTGCCAGTAGTATCGGGGAGGGGCACAATGAAAAACTGTTTTTT	CASSIGEGHNEKLFF
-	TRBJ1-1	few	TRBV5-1	TGCGCCAGCAGCTTGGACGCGTCCACTGAAGCTTTCTTT	CASSLDASTEAFF
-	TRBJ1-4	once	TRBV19	TGTGCCAGTAGGGGTCAGGCCGCAACTAATGAAAAACTGTTTTTT	CASRGQAATNEKLFF
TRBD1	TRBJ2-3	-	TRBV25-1	TGTGCCAGCTCAAAACGGACAGGGAGCACAGATACGCAGTATTTT	CASSKRTGSTDTQYF
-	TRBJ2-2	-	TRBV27	TGTGCCAGCAGCCAGAGTGGGGGCCTTCTAACCGGGGAGCTGTTTTTT	CASSQSGGLLTGELFF
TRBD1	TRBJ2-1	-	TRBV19	TGTGCCAGTAGTATAGATGGGACAGGGGGCATAGCGGGTGAGCAGTTCTTC	CASSIDGTGGIAGEQFF
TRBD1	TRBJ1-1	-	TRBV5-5	TGTGCCAGCAGCTTGCGATGGACAGGCGGGGTGGTGGGGACTGAAGCTTTCTTT	CASSLRWTGGVVGTEAFF
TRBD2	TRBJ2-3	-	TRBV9	TGTGCCAGCAGCACCACTAGCGGGGCCACAGATACGCAGTATTTT	CASSTTSGATDTQYF
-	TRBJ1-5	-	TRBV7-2	TGTGCCAGCAGCCGCCGACAGGCCCAGCCCCAGCATTTT	CASSRRQAQPQHF
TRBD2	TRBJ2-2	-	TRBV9	TGTGCCAGCAGCGTAAGGGCGCTAGCGGGAGTCACCGGGGAGCTGTTTTTT	CASSVRALAGVTGELFF
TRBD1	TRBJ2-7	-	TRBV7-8	TGTGCCAGCAGCGCGACAGGGTTTCTGTACTTC	CASSATGFLYF
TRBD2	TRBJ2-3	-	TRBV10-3	TGTGCCATCAATCAGCGGGAGACGGATACGCAGTATTTT	CAINQRETDTQYF